This T cell receptor (beta chain) appears in the sequencing data of a study of T cells in Graves' hyperthyroidism and ophthalmopathy. Exclusions: uncontrolled infection, other autoimmune disease, pregnancy, lactation. The CDR3 sequence is 14 residues long. Germline V gives CDR1 MNHNS, CDR2 SASEGT. Between the trimmed V and J ends, which lost 6 bases and 0 bases, there was a span of 9 bases. RNA transcripts were the template for amplifying TCR beta CDR3 regions. HTBI primers drove first-round RT-PCR of the TCR CDR3. One entry per CDR3 protein, called by TCRdb with MiXCR from the multiplex PCR reads. Of roughly 510,000 distinct CDR3 sequences in the sample, roughly 20% were seen once. This clonotype was picked up many times.

V and J are TRBV6-1 and TRBJ1-3; D remains ambiguous. Sequenced input: blood. This TCR was recovered from a young man with Graves' hyperthyroidism. The CDR3 coding sequence is TGTGCCAGCAGCGACCCCCCCTCTGGAAACACCATATATTTT. Translating it yields CASSDPPSGNTIYF.